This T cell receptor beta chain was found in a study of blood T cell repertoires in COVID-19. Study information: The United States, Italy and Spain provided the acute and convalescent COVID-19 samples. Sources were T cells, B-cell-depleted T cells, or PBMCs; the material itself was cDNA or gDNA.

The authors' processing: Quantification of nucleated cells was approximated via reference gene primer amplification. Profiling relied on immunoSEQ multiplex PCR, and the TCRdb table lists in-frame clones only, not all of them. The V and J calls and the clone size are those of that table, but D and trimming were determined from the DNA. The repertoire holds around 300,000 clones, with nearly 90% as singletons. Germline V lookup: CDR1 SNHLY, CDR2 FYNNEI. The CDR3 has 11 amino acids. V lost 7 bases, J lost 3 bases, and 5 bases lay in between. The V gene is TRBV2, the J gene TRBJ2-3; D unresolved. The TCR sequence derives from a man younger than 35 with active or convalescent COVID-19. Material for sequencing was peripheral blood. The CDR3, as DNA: TGTGCCAGCACCTATACAGATACGCAGTATTTT. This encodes CASTYTDTQYF. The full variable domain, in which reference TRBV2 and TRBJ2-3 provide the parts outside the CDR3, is EPEVTQTPSHQVTQMGQEVILRCVPISNHLYFYWYRQILGQKVEFLVSFYNNEISEKSEIFDDQFSVERPDGSNFTLKIRSTKLEDSAMYFCASTYTDTQYFGPGTRLTVL.